This entry features one TCR beta chain sequence. Its cognate antigen is unknown. The data are from a study of blood T cells in healthy people across ages. Overall study findings and caveats: The study found more naive CD4+ cells and higher diversity in long-lived than aged donors.

A sample-barcoded 5' primer and a J-beta primer mix were used in a second PCR of roughly 7 to 12 cycles. TCRdb reprocessed the 5' RACE reads with MiXCR, giving one entry per CDR3 protein. The sample records about 1.4 million distinct CDR3 sequences, approximately 60% being singletons. No fewer than 7 million PBMCs went into each sample. V was pared by 3 bases and J by 6 bases, with 9 bases between. Germline-derived CDR1 and CDR2 are LGHNA and YNFKEQ. The CDR3 contains 13 residues. The sequenced material came from blood. The chain employs TRBV4-2 and TRBJ2-1; D remains ambiguous. This TCR derives from a man aged 18 to 30 in good health. The CDR3 nucleotides read TGTGCCAGCAGCCAGCCGACCGGCAATGAGCAGTTCTTC. Translating it yields CASSQPTGNEQFF.